These 26 T cell receptor beta chains were sequenced from one sample in a study of T cells in Graves' hyperthyroidism and ophthalmopathy. RNA transcripts were the template for amplifying TCR beta CDR3 regions. A first-round RT-PCR of the TCR CDR3 used the HTBI primer set. TCRdb used MiXCR to reprocess the multiplex PCR reads, holding one entry per CDR3 protein. The sample consists of fewer than 350,000 distinct CDR3 sequences, 21% of them appearing once. Sequencing used blood. The receptors were sampled from a woman aged 50 to 60 with Graves' hyperthyroidism.

This clonotype was picked up many times. This chain connects TRBV6-1 to TRBJ2-1; 9 bases align to TRBD2. The V and J ends lost 7 bases and 13 bases, in that order; junction bases with no gene match: 11. Germline-derived CDR1 and CDR2 are MNHNS and SASEGT. The CDR3 is 13 amino acids. CDR3 in amino acids: CASIFAGTSFQFF. The CDR3 coding sequence is TGTGCCAGCATCTTTGCCGGGACTAGCTTCCAGTTCTTC.

This clonotype was counted ten times or more. The V gene is TRBV6-4, the J gene TRBJ2-2; no firm D call. This CDR3 region has 15 residues. V was pared by 4 bases and J by 0 bases, with 9 bases between. The germline gives CDR1 MRHNA, CDR2 SNTAGT. As DNA, the CDR3 is TGTGCCAGCAGTGCGTCCCACGCGAACACCGGGGAGCTGTTTTTT. Residues: CASSASHANTGELFF.

The gene calls are TRBV28 and TRBJ1-6; D not certain. CDR3 length equals 14 residues. The V end was cut by 6 bases, the J end by 9 bases, with 15 bases between. Germline V CDR1 and CDR2: MDHEN, SYDVKM. The CDR3: CASRNTDLTSPLHF. In DNA form, the CDR3 reads TGTGCCAGCAGGAATACGGACTTAACTTCACCCCTCCACTTT.

The J gene is TRBJ1-1, the V gene TRBV6-2 or TRBV6-3; D is unclear. The V end was cut by 5 bases, the J end by 3 bases, with 16 bases between. From germline, CDR1 is MNHEY and CDR2 SVGEGT. The CDR3 loop spans 15 amino acids. The CDR3 region has the DNA TGTGCCAGCAGTACTCAACAGTCCTGGTACACTGAAGCTTTCTTT. It is translated as CASSTQQSWYTEAFF.

There are a few counts of this clonotype. This chain joins TRBV2 and TRBJ2-3; D unclear. The germline CDR1 and CDR2 sequences are SNHLY and FYNNEI. The CDR3 loop spans 15 amino acids. V was cut by 5 bases and J by 0 bases, with 12 bases left in between. In DNA form, the CDR3 reads TGTGCCAGCAGTTACCGGGCCGGGAGCACAGATACGCAGTATTTT. As protein: CASSYRAGSTDTQYF.

This clonotype was recorded many times. The rearrangement joins TRBV20-1 to TRBJ2-5, with D hard to call. The V and J ends lost 0 bases and 5 bases respectively, with 4 bases between them. This CDR3 is built from 11 residues. Germline loops: CDR1 DFQATT, CDR2 SNEGSKA (reference sequence). The CDR3: CSARDPETQYF. In DNA form, the CDR3 reads TGCAGTGCTAGAGATCCCGAGACCCAGTACTTC.

V gene TRBV3-1 combines with J gene TRBJ2-7; D possibly corresponds to TRBD1 (5 bases). The CDR3 sequence is 16 residues long. With 1 base removed from V and 0 bases from J, the gap between germline ends came to 13 bases. CDR1 and CDR2 from the germline V gene are LGHDT and YNNKEL (reference sequence). CDR3 DNA sequence: TGTGCCAGCAGCCAAGGGGGCAGACCAAGCTCCTACGAGCAGTACTTC. Its translation is CASSQGGRPSSYEQYF.

A few counts support this clonotype. This chain connects TRBV5-1 to TRBJ2-3; 8 nucleotides agree with TRBD2. Unmatched junction bases numbered 11, after V lost 1 base and J lost 4 bases. CDR1 and CDR2 (germline): SGHRS, YFSETQ. The CDR3 spans 17 residues. In nucleotides, the CDR3 is TGCGCCAGCAGCTTGTCAGGCGGGAGCGGGGGTGCAGATACGCAGTATTTT. Translation gives CASSLSGGSGGADTQYF.

The V gene is TRBV25-1, the J gene TRBJ1-4; weak D call: TRBD1 (6 bases). Germline V gene data show CDR1 as MGHDK and CDR2 as SYGVNS. CDR3 length equals 16 residues. V lost 6 bases, J lost 2 bases, and 16 bases lay in between. The CDR3 loop reads CASSRGLKATNEKLFF. The CDR3 nucleotides are TGTGCCAGCAGCAGGGGTCTAAAGGCTACTAATGAAAAACTGTTTTTT.

The rearrangement links TRBV11-2 to TRBJ2-6; 9 bases fit TRBD2. Looked up from germline, CDR1 is SGHAT and CDR2 is FQNNGV. This CDR3 is built from 18 residues. With V trimmed by 1 base and J by 0 bases, 4 bases remained unmatched. CDR3 loop: CASSLVAGVSSGANVLTF. The CDR3 nucleotides are TGTGCCAGCAGCTTAGTAGCGGGGGTTTCCTCTGGGGCCAACGTCCTGACTTTC.

This clonotype was detected once. The chain combines TRBV11-2 with TRBJ1-3; 10 positions agree with TRBD1. Germline CDR1 SGHAT, CDR2 FQNNGV. The V gene end was trimmed by 8 bases and the J gene end by 2 bases; junction bases not matched to a gene: 6. The CDR3 totals 15 residues. In DNA form, the CDR3 reads TGTGCCAGCGGAACCGGGACAGGGGCTGGAAACACCATATATTTT. This translates into CASGTGTGAGNTIYF.

V gene TRBV6-5 combines with J gene TRBJ1-1; 8 nucleotides match TRBD1. Trimming at V came to 0 bases and at J to 11 bases, leaving 8 bases not matched to a gene. CDR3 length: 14 residues. CDR1 and CDR2 (germline): MNHEY, SVGAGI. CDR3 DNA: TGTGCCAGCAGTTACTCGAGTTCGGACAGGGCCGCTTTCTTT. It translates to CASSYSSSDRAAFF.

The table lists this clonotype with many counts. The chain carries TRBV28 and TRBJ2-6; D gene uncertain. This CDR3 has 15 amino acids. Between the trimmed V and J ends, which lost 6 bases and 0 bases, there was a span of 9 bases. The V gene's germline CDR1 is MDHEN and CDR2 SYDVKM. The CDR3 nucleotides read TGTGCCAGCAGCCCTCCCCCCTCTGGGGCCAACGTCCTGACTTTC. It translates to CASSPPPSGANVLTF.

This clonotype was observed at least ten times. The rearrangement joins TRBV30 to TRBJ1-2; no clear D. The CDR3 contains 12 residues. The V gene lost 1 base and the J gene lost 4 bases, with 7 bases spanning the gap. The germline CDR1 and CDR2 sequences are GTSNPN and SVGIG (reference sequence). CDR3 region: CAWSGTIYGYTF. CDR3 bases: TGTGCCTGGAGTGGGACCATCTATGGCTACACCTTC. The full variable domain, completed using reference TRBV30 and TRBJ1-2, is SQTIHQWPATLVQPVGSPLSLECTVEGTSNPNLYWYRQAAGRGLQLLFYSVGIGQISSEVPQNLSASRPQDRQFILSSKKLLLSDSGFYLCAWSGTIYGYTFGSGTRLTVV.

There are many counts of this clonotype. The V call is TRBV12-3 or TRBV12-4, the J call TRBJ1-1; D gene unclear. Trimming took 4 bases from V and 7 from J, leaving 7 bases between them. The CDR3 covers 11 residues. The CDR3 here is CASSYGREAFF. CDR3 nucleotides: TGTGCCAGCAGTTATGGACGTGAAGCTTTCTTT.

This clonotype was seen ten or more times. The chain is built from TRBV30 and TRBJ2-7; D gene ambiguous. Germline V gene sequence: CDR1 GTSNPN, CDR2 SVGIG (reference sequence). This CDR3 is 13 amino acids long. V was clipped by 4 bases and J by 3 bases, with 13 bases between them. The DNA for the CDR3 is TGTGCCTGGACTGGACCGGGCTTCTACGAGCAGTACTTC. The encoded protein is CAWTGPGFYEQYF.

This clonotype was observed at least ten times. The J gene is TRBJ1-3, the V gene TRBV28, with a possible D match to TRBD1 (5 bases). Trimming took 3 bases from V and 2 from J, leaving 11 bases between them. Germline CDR1 is MDHEN and CDR2 is SYDVKM. The CDR3 length is 15 residues. CDR3 coding DNA: TGTGCCAGCAGTTTTGCAGGGTCAGCTGGAAACACCATATATTTT. Translation gives CASSFAGSAGNTIYF. Based on the CDR3 plus reference TRBV28 and TRBJ1-3, the full variable domain is DVKVTQSSRYLVKRTGEKVFLECVQDMDHENMFWYRQDPGLGLRLIYFSYDVKMKEKGDIPEGYSVSREKKERFSLILESASTNQTSMYLCASSFAGSAGNTIYFGEGSWLTVV.

A note on this clonotype: A much larger clone sits a single nucleotide away, making a read error possible. CDR3 amino acids: CASSLRTYNEQYF. The CDR3 DNA is TGTGCCAGCAGCTTAAGAACCTACAATGAGCAGTACTTC. V gene TRBV7-2 combines with J gene TRBJ2-1; D remains unclear. The last part of the DNA fits TRBJ2-7 better; the J call may be wrong. Germline V gene data show CDR1 as SGHTA and CDR2 as FQGNSA. This CDR3 has 13 amino acids.

The CDR3 here is CASSFSSGGATNTGELFF. CDR3 nucleotides: TGTGCCAGCAGTTTCTCATCTGGGGGCGCTACGAACACCGGGGAGCTGTTTTTT. This rearrangement joins TRBV28 to TRBJ2-2, with a weak D call TRBD1 (6 bases). V was clipped by 3 bases and J by 0 bases, with 17 bases between them. The germline CDR1 and CDR2 sequences are MDHEN and SYDVKM. This CDR3 is built from 18 residues.

In this sample, this clonotype turned up many times. CDR3 sequence (DNA): TGTGCCAGCAGTTTAGGGCCTTTCTACGAGCAGTACTTC. It yields the protein CASSLGPFYEQYF. The V call is TRBV28, the J call TRBJ2-7; D is uncertain. Trimming pared 2 bases from V and 3 bases from J, leaving 8 bases between. The CDR3 sequence is 13 residues long. The germline gives CDR1 MDHEN, CDR2 SYDVKM.

This clonotype was observed at least ten times. The CDR3 spells CASSLFGTGGYGYTF. For the CDR3, the DNA is TGTGCCAGCAGTTTATTCGGGACAGGGGGCTATGGCTACACCTTC. This sequence joins TRBV28 and TRBJ1-2; TRBD1 agrees at 11 bases. CDR1 is MDHEN, CDR2 SYDVKM, per germline. Trimming took 1 base from V and 4 from J; bases not matched to a gene: 2. The CDR3 sequence is 15 residues long.

In its sample, this clonotype was seen a few times. The chain combines TRBV20-1 with TRBJ1-1; D remains unclear. Germline CDR1 reads DFQATT; CDR2 reads SNEGSKA (reference sequence). Between the trimmed V and J ends, which lost 1 base and 6 bases, there was a span of 9 bases. This CDR3 has 12 amino acids. The CDR3 reads CSARGPIPEAFF. The CDR3 bases are TGCAGTGCTAGAGGCCCCATCCCTGAAGCTTTCTTT.

This clonotype was detected many times. This chain connects TRBV5-1 to TRBJ2-3; D possibly corresponds to TRBD1 (6 bases). V shed 2 bases and J shed 2 bases, with 12 bases lying between them. The germline V gene encodes CDR1 SGHRS and CDR2 YFSETQ. This CDR3 has 15 amino acids. CDR3 in amino acids: CASSLQGLYTDTQYF. The CDR3, as DNA: TGCGCCAGCAGCTTACAGGGCCTTTACACAGATACGCAGTATTTT.

In this sample, this clonotype turned up many times. This chain joins TRBV7-9 and TRBJ2-5; D is perhaps TRBD1 (5 bases). Trimming removed 4 bases at V and 1 base at J, with 10 bases between. The germline V gene encodes CDR1 SEHNR and CDR2 FQNEAQ (reference sequence). CDR3 size: 14 residues. DNA of the CDR3: TGTGCCAGCAGCTATACAGGATTCCAAGAGACCCAGTACTTC. Amino acid sequence: CASSYTGFQETQYF.

V and J are TRBV27 and TRBJ2-3; 13 bases fit TRBD2. Germline-derived CDR1 and CDR2 are MNHEY and SMNVEV (reference sequence). The CDR3 covers 16 residues. V gave up 5 bases and J gave up 3 bases; unmatched junction bases: 5. This CDR3 is CASSALAGGGTDTQYF. The CDR3 nucleotides are TGTGCCAGCAGTGCACTAGCGGGGGGGGGGACAGATACGCAGTATTTT.

The chain carries TRBV20-1 and TRBJ2-1, with 11 bases identical to TRBD2. CDR3 length: 14 residues. The germline gives CDR1 DFQATT, CDR2 SNEGSKA (reference sequence). V gave up 4 bases and J gave up 4 bases; unmatched junction bases: 3. The CDR3 DNA sequence: TGCAGTGCTATGTGGACTAGCGGGTACAATGAGCAGTTCTTC. This translates into CSAMWTSGYNEQFF.